The clone carrying this T cell receptor beta chain has more than one count but fewer than ten. Profiling relied on immunoSEQ multiplex PCR, and the TCRdb table lists in-frame clones only, not all of them. The data contain 100,000 to 150,000 clones, roughly 89% of them seen just once; the ten biggest clones take up about 2%. The data derive from a study of cytomegalovirus exposure and HLA in healthy donors. In germline, CDR1 is KGHSH, CDR2 LQKENI. There are 14 residues in the CDR3. V was pared by 0 bases and J by 8 bases, with 5 bases of the junction left unmatched. The sample was PBMCs. This rearrangement joins TRBV18 to TRBJ1-2; 8 bases are a match to TRBD1. The clonotype comes from a woman aged 18-29 years in good health and CMV-seronegative. The DNA for the CDR3 is TGTGCCAGCTCACCACCGGACAGGGTAGGAGGCTACACCTTC. Translating gives CASSPPDRVGGYTF.